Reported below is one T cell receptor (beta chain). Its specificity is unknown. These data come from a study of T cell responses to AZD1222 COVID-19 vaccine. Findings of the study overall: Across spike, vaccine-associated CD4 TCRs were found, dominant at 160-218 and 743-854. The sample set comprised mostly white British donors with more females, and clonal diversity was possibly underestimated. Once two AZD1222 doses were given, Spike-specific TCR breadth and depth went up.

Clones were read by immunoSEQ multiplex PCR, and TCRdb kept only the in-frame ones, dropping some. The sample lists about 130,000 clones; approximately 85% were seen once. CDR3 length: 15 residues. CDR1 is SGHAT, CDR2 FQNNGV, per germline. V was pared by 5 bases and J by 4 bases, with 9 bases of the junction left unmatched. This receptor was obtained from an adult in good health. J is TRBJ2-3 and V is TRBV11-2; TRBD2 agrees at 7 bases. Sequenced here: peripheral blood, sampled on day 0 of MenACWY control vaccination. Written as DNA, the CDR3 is TGTGCCAGCAGCCCCGGGGAGGGGACCCCAGATACGCAGTATTTT. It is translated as CASSPGEGTPDTQYF.